Listed below are T cell receptor beta chains from one sample, sequenced in a study of identical twins. TCRdb reprocessed the 5' RACE reads via MiXCR and lists one record per CDR3 protein. The repertoire has approximately 220,000 distinct CDR3 sequences, 6% to 8% of them found once; the top ten carry 5% to 6%. These data were also reused for a study on yellow fever vaccine responses in identical twins.

Material for sequencing was CD8+ T cells sorted from blood. These TCRs come from a woman aged 18-29 years in good health. The CDR3 runs from the conserved cysteine through the conserved F or W. Fields, in order: CDR3 DNA, CDR3 protein, D gene, clone size, J gene, V gene. The D gene is left open where the match is weak. Only part of the rows carry a size: once, few, many, or a class if the clone is expanded.

CDR3nt: TGTGCCACCAGTGATTCAGGGGACGGTCGCAATCAGCCCCAGCATTTT
CDR3aa: CATSDSGDGRNQPQHF
d_gene: NA
abundance: NA
j_gene: TRBJ1-5
v_gene: TRBV24-1

CDR3nt: TGCAGCGTTGATGAGCGGGAGAGGGATGAGCAGTTCTTC
CDR3aa: CSVDERERDEQFF
d_gene: TRBD2
abundance: few
j_gene: TRBJ2-1
v_gene: TRBV29-1

CDR3nt: TGTGCCACCAACTTCGGATCCTACGAGCAGTACTTC
CDR3aa: CATNFGSYEQYF
d_gene: NA
abundance: NA
j_gene: TRBJ2-7
v_gene: TRBV24-1

CDR3nt: TGTGCCAGCAGCCAACCCTCTAGCGGACGGACAGATACGCAGTATTTT
CDR3aa: CASSQPSSGRTDTQYF
d_gene: TRBD2
abundance: many
j_gene: TRBJ2-3
v_gene: TRBV3-1

CDR3nt: TGTGCCAGCAGCTCCGGGACTAGCGGCGCAGATACGCAGTATTTT
CDR3aa: CASSSGTSGADTQYF
d_gene: TRBD2
abundance: many
j_gene: TRBJ2-3
v_gene: TRBV11-2

CDR3nt: TGTGCCAGCAGCCAAGCCGGGGTCGGGGGGGCAAGCTCCTACAATGAGCAGTTCTTC
CDR3aa: CASSQAGVGGASSYNEQFF
d_gene: TRBD2
abundance: NA
j_gene: TRBJ2-1
v_gene: TRBV4-2

CDR3nt: TGTGCCAGCAGTGAATTATCGGCGGACAGGGGGTGGCAGAGCTATGGCTACACCTTC
CDR3aa: CASSELSADRGWQSYGYTF
d_gene: TRBD1
abundance: NA
j_gene: TRBJ1-2
v_gene: TRBV28

CDR3nt: TGTGCCAGCACCGGGACCCAACGTCCAGATACGCAGTATTTT
CDR3aa: CASTGTQRPDTQYF
d_gene: NA
abundance: NA
j_gene: TRBJ2-3
v_gene: TRBV6-1

CDR3nt: TGCGCCAGCAGCCAGACTAGCGGGAGCTCCTACGAGCAGTACTTC
CDR3aa: CASSQTSGSSYEQYF
d_gene: TRBD2
abundance: many
j_gene: TRBJ2-7
v_gene: TRBV4-1

CDR3nt: TGTGCCAGCAGCTTAGATGGATCCTACAATGAGCAGTTCTTC
CDR3aa: CASSLDGSYNEQFF
d_gene: NA
abundance: many
j_gene: TRBJ2-1
v_gene: TRBV7-9

CDR3nt: TGTGCCACCAGCAGGATGCTCCGGGAACTGCCTGAGCAGTTCTTC
CDR3aa: CATSRMLRELPEQFF
d_gene: NA
abundance: NA
j_gene: TRBJ2-1
v_gene: TRBV15

CDR3nt: TGTGCCAGCGGCTCAGGGCCACTCCAAGAGACCCAGTACTTC
CDR3aa: CASGSGPLQETQYF
d_gene: NA
abundance: few
j_gene: TRBJ2-5
v_gene: TRBV7-9

CDR3nt: TGTGCCAGCAGACCGGGACCGAACACCGGGGAGCTGTTTTTT
CDR3aa: CASRPGPNTGELFF
d_gene: NA
abundance: many
j_gene: TRBJ2-2
v_gene: TRBV2

CDR3nt: TGCGCCAGCAGCTTATTGGGCAGTGTGAACACTGAAGCTTTCTTT
CDR3aa: CASSLLGSVNTEAFF
d_gene: NA
abundance: many
j_gene: TRBJ1-1
v_gene: TRBV5-1

CDR3nt: TGTGCCAGCAGCGCGCGGGGAGGGGAACCAGATACGCAGTATTTT
CDR3aa: CASSARGGEPDTQYF
d_gene: TRBD2
abundance: few
j_gene: TRBJ2-3
v_gene: TRBV7-6

CDR3nt: TGTGCCAGCAGTTTTAGTAGCAATCAGCCCCAGCATTTT
CDR3aa: CASSFSSNQPQHF
d_gene: NA
abundance: many
j_gene: TRBJ1-5
v_gene: TRBV12-3/TRBV12-4

CDR3nt: TGCGCCAGCAGCCAAGCCAGACAGGGGAGGACTGAAGCTTTCTTT
CDR3aa: CASSQARQGRTEAFF
d_gene: TRBD1
abundance: many
j_gene: TRBJ1-1
v_gene: TRBV4-1

CDR3nt: TGTGCCAGCAGCTTCGATTACAGGGGTGATGAGCAGTTCTTC
CDR3aa: CASSFDYRGDEQFF
d_gene: TRBD1
abundance: few
j_gene: TRBJ2-1
v_gene: TRBV5-6

CDR3nt: TGTGCCAGCAGCCACAGACGGAGGTTGGGACAGGGGGCTGAGCAGTTCTTC
CDR3aa: CASSHRRRLGQGAEQFF
d_gene: TRBD1
abundance: NA
j_gene: TRBJ2-1
v_gene: TRBV14

CDR3nt: TGTGCCAGCAGCCAAGACTCCGGGGAGCTGTTTTTT
CDR3aa: CASSQDSGELFF
d_gene: NA
abundance: few
j_gene: TRBJ2-2
v_gene: TRBV4-2

CDR3nt: TGTGCCAGCAGCGGTGAACTAGCGGGAGGAAGTCGACCAGATACGCAGTATTTT
CDR3aa: CASSGELAGGSRPDTQYF
d_gene: TRBD2
abundance: few
j_gene: TRBJ2-3
v_gene: TRBV9

CDR3nt: TGTGCCAGCAGTGAGCCGGGACTAGCGGGAGGTCGCACAGATACGCAGTATTTT
CDR3aa: CASSEPGLAGGRTDTQYF
d_gene: TRBD2
abundance: few
j_gene: TRBJ2-3
v_gene: TRBV2

CDR3nt: TGTGCCAGCAGTTCACAGGGAGGCACTGAAGCTTTCTTT
CDR3aa: CASSSQGGTEAFF
d_gene: NA
abundance: many
j_gene: TRBJ1-1
v_gene: TRBV6-5

CDR3nt: TGTGCCAGCAGTTACACGGGAGGCCACTCCTACGAGCAGTACTTC
CDR3aa: CASSYTGGHSYEQYF
d_gene: TRBD2
abundance: many
j_gene: TRBJ2-7
v_gene: TRBV6-2/TRBV6-3

CDR3nt: TGTGCCACCGGGACTGGGAATAGCAATCAGCCCCAGCATTTT
CDR3aa: CATGTGNSNQPQHF
d_gene: NA
abundance: few
j_gene: TRBJ1-5
v_gene: TRBV10-3

CDR3nt: TGCAGTGCTAGAGATAGGGTTTCTGAAGCTTTCTTT
CDR3aa: CSARDRVSEAFF
d_gene: NA
abundance: few
j_gene: TRBJ1-1
v_gene: TRBV20-1

CDR3nt: TGTGCCAGCAGCCAAGGTAGCCTAGCGATTTGGAACTGTTTCATTTATAATGAGCTGTTTTTT
CDR3aa: CASSQGSLAIWNCFIYNELFF
d_gene: NA
abundance: few
j_gene: TRBJ2-2
v_gene: TRBV3-1

CDR3nt: TGTGCCAGCAGCCCGCTAACAGGGGAAACTGAAGCTTTCTTT
CDR3aa: CASSPLTGETEAFF
d_gene: TRBD1
abundance: few
j_gene: TRBJ1-1
v_gene: TRBV3-1

CDR3nt: TGCCGCGTTGCAAGCCGGGACAGGGATACCTACGAGCAGTACTTC
CDR3aa: CRVASRDRDTYEQYF
d_gene: TRBD1
abundance: NA
j_gene: TRBJ2-7
v_gene: TRBV29-1

CDR3nt: TGCAGCGCCAATCCTACAGGAATGCTGGCTCTGGAGGGCTACACCTTC
CDR3aa: CSANPTGMLALEGYTF
d_gene: NA
abundance: NA
j_gene: TRBJ1-2
v_gene: TRBV29-1

CDR3nt: TGCAGCGTAGGGACTAGCGGGCCGACTGACAACTCCTACGAGCAGTACTTC
CDR3aa: CSVGTSGPTDNSYEQYF
d_gene: TRBD2
abundance: few
j_gene: TRBJ2-7
v_gene: TRBV29-1

CDR3nt: TGCAGTGCTGAGACTAGCGGGGTCTACAATGAGCAGTTCTTC
CDR3aa: CSAETSGVYNEQFF
d_gene: TRBD2
abundance: many
j_gene: TRBJ2-1
v_gene: TRBV20-1

CDR3nt: TGTGCCAGCAGAGGAACGTTGATGGAGCAGTTCTTC
CDR3aa: CASRGTLMEQFF
d_gene: NA
abundance: few
j_gene: TRBJ2-1
v_gene: TRBV25-1

CDR3nt: TGTGCCAGCAGTTGGACAGGAGACTACGAGCAGTACTTC
CDR3aa: CASSWTGDYEQYF
d_gene: TRBD1
abundance: few
j_gene: TRBJ2-7
v_gene: TRBV28

CDR3nt: TGTGCCAGCAGTCTTTCTCTGCCCACCACAGCCCAGTTCTTC
CDR3aa: CASSLSLPTTAQFF
d_gene: NA
abundance: few
j_gene: TRBJ2-1
v_gene: TRBV28

CDR3nt: TGCAGCGTTGAAGGGACAGCCTACGAGCAGTACTTC
CDR3aa: CSVEGTAYEQYF
d_gene: NA
abundance: many
j_gene: TRBJ2-7
v_gene: TRBV29-1

CDR3nt: TGTGCCAGCAGCTACGGGACTAGCGGGAGCTCCTACAATGAGCAGTTCTTC
CDR3aa: CASSYGTSGSSYNEQFF
d_gene: TRBD2
abundance: NA
j_gene: TRBJ2-1
v_gene: TRBV5-4